This TCR beta chain appears in the sequencing data of a study of T cells in localized non-small cell lung cancer. Study-level results: Longer overall survival was linked to higher blood T cell density. Appearing in adjacent lung were a median about 50 of the top 100 tumor clones. Sequencing involved a lone tumor region, leaving heterogeneity possible. The study found T cell clonality highest in uninvolved adjacent lung, above tumor.

The data were produced by immunoSEQ multiplex PCR, yet TCRdb's version contains in-frame clones alone and is incomplete. The sample carries 15,000 to 20,000 clones, roughly 83% recorded once. Of note for this clone: Its antigen is not known.

This CDR3 has 13 residues. V lost 5 bases to trimming and J lost 8 bases; unmatched junction nucleotides: 5. Germline V gives CDR1 SEHNR, CDR2 FQNEAQ (reference sequence). Sequencing was performed on peripheral blood, taken before any cancer treatment. The chain uses TRBV7-9 and TRBJ1-2, with TRBD1 matching over 10 bases. The receptor was isolated from a man aged 40 to 69 with stage I lung adenocarcinoma. This CDR3 reads CASSRTGGGGYTF. Here the CDR3 DNA reads TGTGCCAGCAGCCGGACAGGGGGTGGGGGCTACACCTTC.